This T cell receptor beta chain was identified in a study of blood T cell repertoires in COVID-19. The wider study: In each case, the material was cDNA or gDNA derived from T cells, B-cell-depleted T cells, or PBMCs.

The repertoire was sequenced with immunoSEQ multiplex PCR; TCRdb's copy has only in-frame clones and lacks some. This table has 95,000 to 150,000 clones, about 79% appearing once. This CDR3 contains 18 residues. Germline V gene data show CDR1 as KGHSH and CDR2 as LQKENI. V lost 3 bases and J lost 4; bases outside the gene matches: 15. Sequencing was done on a sample of peripheral blood. The source of this sequence is a man aged 65 to 79 with acute or convalescent COVID-19. J is TRBJ2-1 and V is TRBV18; 7 bases are a match to TRBD2. The chain's CDR3 is CASSPEGRGLIFYNEQFF. The CDR3 DNA sequence: TGTGCCAGCTCACCTGAGGGGAGGGGACTAATCTTTTACAATGAGCAGTTCTTC.